This TCR beta chain was captured by sequencing in a study of cytomegalovirus exposure and HLA in healthy donors. Study-level findings and limits: A later analysis reportedly found that, within productive TCRs, an Asian-associated ancestry cluster had fewer N-insertions than the mean observed across the roughly 690 donors.

This clone has just one count. Its antigen is not identified. The PCR contained 60 Vbeta and 13 Jbeta primers. The table came from immunoSEQ multiplex PCR; TCRdb's copy has only in-frame clones and leaves some out. This sample has 150,000 to 200,000 clones, with approximately 81% found just once. Losses at the gene ends were 3 bases for V and 4 bases for J; bases not matched to a gene: 10. This CDR3 is built from 17 residues. The germline CDR1 and CDR2 sequences are SGHTS and YDEGEE. Material: PBMCs. The chain combines TRBV5-8 with TRBJ1-1; 12 bases map to TRBD1. The receptor was derived from a woman between 45 and 65 years old in good health and CMV-seronegative. CDR3 residues: CASSWGQGAPPRTEAFF. The CDR3 DNA sequence: TGTGCCAGCAGCTGGGGACAGGGGGCACCCCCGCGCACTGAAGCTTTCTTT.